This record concerns one TCR beta chain sequence. Its specificity is not known. The data stem from a study of beta chain features in type 1 diabetes. The overall study: Cell yields, gender and age were similar in healthy donors and patients. Notes on the study in general: PCR might preferentially amplify shorter templates, equally in patients and controls. All four CD4+ subsets from Type 1 diabetes patients carried moderately but significantly shorter TCRB CDR3s.

The CDR3 extends over 13 amino acids. Per germline, CDR1 SNHLY and CDR2 FYNNEI. V lost 3 bases, J lost 9 bases, and 12 bases lay in between. Each donor gave one heparinised blood draw averaging roughly 100 mL. The isolated RNA, all of it, was reverse transcribed, so expressed TCRB transcripts were what got sequenced. Assay used: immunoSEQ multiplex PCR; TCRdb lists only in-frame clones, some missing. Seen here are around 100,000 clones, about 26% observed once, and the top ten hold more than 0.5%. Sequenced material: central memory CD4+ T cells from blood. This TCR came from a young woman with type 1 diabetes. The V gene is TRBV2, the J gene TRBJ2-4, with D perhaps TRBD1 (5 bases). CDR3 in amino acids: CASSDPAGFIQYF. CDR3 nucleotides: TGTGCCAGCAGTGATCCGGCAGGGTTCATTCAGTACTTC. Full variable domain (outside the CDR3, taken from reference TRBV2 and TRBJ2-4): EPEVTQTPSHQVTQMGQEVILRCVPISNHLYFYWYRQILGQKVEFLVSFYNNEISEKSEIFDDQFSVERPDGSNFTLKIRSTKLEDSAMYFCASSDPAGFIQYFGAGTRLSVL.